The 7 T cell receptor beta chains below all came from one sample that was sequenced in a study of blood T cell repertoires in COVID-19. The assay was immunoSEQ multiplex PCR, and TCRdb's table has in-frame clones only and misses some. Here the sample spans fewer than 300,000 clones, just over 90% being singletons. Sequencing was done on a sample of peripheral blood. Every receptor here comes from a woman in her 30s with COVID-19, enrolled during active disease.

The CDR3 sequence: CASSVAEGFYEQYF. As DNA, the CDR3 is TGTGCCAGCAGCGTAGCTGAGGGCTTCTACGAGCAGTACTTC. V is TRBV9 and J is TRBJ2-7; D perhaps matches TRBD2 (5 bases). In germline, CDR1 is SGDLS, CDR2 YYNGEE. Trimming cost V 0 bases and J 3 bases, with 10 bases left between them. CDR3 length equals 14 residues.

This chain connects TRBV7-9 to TRBJ1-3; D not resolved. The CDR3 loop spans 13 amino acids. V lost 7 bases and J 1 base, leaving 8 bases between the germline ends. Looked up from germline, CDR1 is SEHNR and CDR2 is FQNEAQ (reference sequence). The CDR3 reads CASTPGSGNTIYF. The CDR3 nucleotides are TGTGCCAGCACCCCGGGGTCTGGAAACACCATATATTTT.

The V gene is TRBV2, the J gene TRBJ1-1; D not certain. CDR3 length: 11 amino acids. The germline V gene has CDR1 SNHLY and CDR2 FYNNEI. Trimming left V 7 bases short and J 4 bases short, with 7 bases between. This chain's CDR3 is CASNRGTEAFF. The CDR3 nucleotides are TGTGCCAGCAATCGAGGCACTGAAGCTTTCTTT.

The rearrangement links TRBV28 to TRBJ1-5; tentative D call: TRBD1 (6 bases). Trimming cost V 1 base and J 7 bases, with 14 bases left between them. CDR1 is MDHEN and CDR2 is SYDVKM in the germline V gene. The CDR3 length is 15 residues. CDR3 sequence (DNA): TGTGCCAGCAGTTTATCGGGCCAGGGGAACCAGCCCCAGCATTTT. Amino acids: CASSLSGQGNQPQHF.

The J gene is TRBJ1-1, the V gene TRBV5-1; 7 bases align to TRBD1. The CDR3 sequence is 15 residues long. Germline assignment: CDR1 SGHRS and CDR2 YFSETQ. Germline trimming cut 4 bases from V and 5 bases from J; bases unmatched to any gene: 11. CDR3 in amino acids: CASSVAQGSGTEAFF. CDR3 sequence (DNA): TGCGCCAGCAGCGTAGCACAGGGGAGTGGAACTGAAGCTTTCTTT.

The CDR3, as DNA: TGTGCCAGCAGCCAAGATTTAGGTGAGGGTCAGCCCCAGCATTTT. It encodes CASSQDLGEGQPQHF. The rearrangement links TRBV3-1 (or the pseudogene TRBV3-2) to TRBJ1-5; the D is unclear. CDR3 length equals 15 residues. Trimming took off 0 bases at V and 6 bases at J, with 12 bases between the two ends. Germline V lookup: CDR1 LGHDT, CDR2 YNNKEL (reference sequence).

The chain links TRBV12-3 or TRBV12-4 to TRBJ2-7; D may be TRBD1 (5 bases). V was pared by 3 bases and J by 2 bases, with 8 bases between. The CDR3 sequence is 13 residues long. For the CDR3, the DNA is TGTGCCAGCAGTTTCAGGGCGACCTACGAGCAGTACTTC. Protein product: CASSFRATYEQYF.